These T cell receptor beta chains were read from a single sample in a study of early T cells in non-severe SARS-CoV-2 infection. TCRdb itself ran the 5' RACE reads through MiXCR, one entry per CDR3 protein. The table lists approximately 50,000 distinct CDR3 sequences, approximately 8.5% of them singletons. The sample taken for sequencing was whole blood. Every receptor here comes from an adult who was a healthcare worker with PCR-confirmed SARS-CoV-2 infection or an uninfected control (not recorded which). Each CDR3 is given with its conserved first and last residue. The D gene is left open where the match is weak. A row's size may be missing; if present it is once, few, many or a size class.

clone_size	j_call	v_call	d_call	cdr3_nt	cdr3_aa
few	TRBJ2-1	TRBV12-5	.	TGTGCTAGTGAAAACGACAGACTGCAATCCTACAATGAGCAGTTCTTC	CASENDRLQSYNEQFF
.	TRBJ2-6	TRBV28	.	TGTGCCAGCAGTTCACAGAAAACTGGGGCCAACGTCCTGACTTTC	CASSSQKTGANVLTF
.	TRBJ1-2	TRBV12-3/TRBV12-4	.	TGTGCCAGCCGTCCCCCAGGAGCCAACTATGGCTACACCTTC	CASRPPGANYGYTF
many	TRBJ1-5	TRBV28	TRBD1	TGTGCCAGCAGTTTATTCGGGACAGGGGGCCGTCAGCCCCAGCATTTT	CASSLFGTGGRQPQHF
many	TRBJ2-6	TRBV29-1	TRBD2	TGCAGCGTACTAGCGGGAGCTTTTTCTGGGGCCAACGTCCTGACTTTC	CSVLAGAFSGANVLTF
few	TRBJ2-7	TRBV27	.	TGTGCCAGCAGTTTCTCCAGGGGCTACGAGCAGTACTTC	CASSFSRGYEQYF
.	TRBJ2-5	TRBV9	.	TGTGCCAGCAGCGCACGCCAAGAGACCCAGTACTTC	CASSARQETQYF
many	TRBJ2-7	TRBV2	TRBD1	TGTGCCAGCAAGGGACAGATCTACGAGCAGTACTTC	CASKGQIYEQYF
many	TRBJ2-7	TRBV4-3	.	TGCGCCAGCAGCCATGGTACATTAACAACCTACGAGCAGTACTTC	CASSHGTLTTYEQYF
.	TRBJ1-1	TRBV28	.	TGTGCCAGTTACTCCAGGGGAACTGAAGCTTTCTTT	CASYSRGTEAFF
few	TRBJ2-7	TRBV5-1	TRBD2	TGCGCCAGCAGCTTGGCGGGACTAGCAGCCTACGAGCAGTACTTC	CASSLAGLAAYEQYF
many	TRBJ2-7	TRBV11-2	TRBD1	TGTGCCAGCAGAATGGGACAGGGGGACGACGAGCAGTACTTC	CASRMGQGDDEQYF
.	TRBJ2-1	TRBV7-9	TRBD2	TGTGCCAGCAGCTTAGTGGGGACTAGCGGGACCAGCTACAATGAGCAGTTCTTC	CASSLVGTSGTSYNEQFF
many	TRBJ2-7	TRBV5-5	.	TGTGCCAGCAGCTTGGCCTTGGCGTACCCGGACTACGAGCAGTACTTC	CASSLALAYPDYEQYF
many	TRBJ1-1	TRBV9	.	TGTGCCAGCGCGAAGCAGGGGAACACTGAAGCTTTCTTT	CASAKQGNTEAFF
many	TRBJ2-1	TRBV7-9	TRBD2	TGTGCCAGCAGCTCTAGACCCGCTAGCGGGAGGATCGGCAATGAGCAGTTCTTC	CASSSRPASGRIGNEQFF